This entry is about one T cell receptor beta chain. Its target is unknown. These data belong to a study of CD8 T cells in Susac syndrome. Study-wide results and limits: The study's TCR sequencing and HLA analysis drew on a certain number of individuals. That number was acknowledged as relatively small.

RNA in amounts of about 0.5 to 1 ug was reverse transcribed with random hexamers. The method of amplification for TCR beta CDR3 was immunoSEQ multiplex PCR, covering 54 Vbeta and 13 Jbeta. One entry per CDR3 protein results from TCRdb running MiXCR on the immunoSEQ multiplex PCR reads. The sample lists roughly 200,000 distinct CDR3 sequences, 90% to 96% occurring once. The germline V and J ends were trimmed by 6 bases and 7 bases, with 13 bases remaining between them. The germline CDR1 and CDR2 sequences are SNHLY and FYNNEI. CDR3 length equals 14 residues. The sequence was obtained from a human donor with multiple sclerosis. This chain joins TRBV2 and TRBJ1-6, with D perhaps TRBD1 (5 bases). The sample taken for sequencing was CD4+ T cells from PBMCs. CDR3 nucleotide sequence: TGTGCCAGCAGCGGGACCGGCGGAAATTCACCCCTCCACTTT. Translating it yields CASSGTGGNSPLHF.